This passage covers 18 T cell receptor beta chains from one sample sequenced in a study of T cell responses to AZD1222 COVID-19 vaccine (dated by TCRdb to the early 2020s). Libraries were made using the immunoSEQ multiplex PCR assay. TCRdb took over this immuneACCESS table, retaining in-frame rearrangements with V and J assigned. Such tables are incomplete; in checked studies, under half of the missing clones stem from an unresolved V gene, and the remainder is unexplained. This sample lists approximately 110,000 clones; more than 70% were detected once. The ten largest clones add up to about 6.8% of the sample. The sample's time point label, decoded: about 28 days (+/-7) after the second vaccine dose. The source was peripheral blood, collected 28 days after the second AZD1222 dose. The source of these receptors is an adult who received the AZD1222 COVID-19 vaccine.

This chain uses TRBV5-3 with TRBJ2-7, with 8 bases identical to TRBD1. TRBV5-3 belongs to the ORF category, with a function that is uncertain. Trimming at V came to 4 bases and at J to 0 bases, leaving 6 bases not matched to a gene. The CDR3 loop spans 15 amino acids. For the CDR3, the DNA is TGTGCCAGAAGCATAAGACAGGGGAGCTCCTACGAGCAGTACTTC. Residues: CARSIRQGSSYEQYF.

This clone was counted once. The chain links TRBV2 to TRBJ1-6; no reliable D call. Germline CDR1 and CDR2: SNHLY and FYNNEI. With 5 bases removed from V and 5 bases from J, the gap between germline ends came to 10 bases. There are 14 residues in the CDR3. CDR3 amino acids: CASSPQLNNSPLHF. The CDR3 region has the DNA TGTGCCAGCAGTCCACAGTTAAATAATTCACCCCTCCACTTT. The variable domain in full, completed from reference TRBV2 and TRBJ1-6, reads EPEVTQTPSHQVTQMGQEVILRCVPISNHLYFYWYRQILGQKVEFLVSFYNNEISEKSEIFDDQFSVERPDGSNFTLKIRSTKLEDSAMYFCASSPQLNNSPLHFGNGTRLTVT.

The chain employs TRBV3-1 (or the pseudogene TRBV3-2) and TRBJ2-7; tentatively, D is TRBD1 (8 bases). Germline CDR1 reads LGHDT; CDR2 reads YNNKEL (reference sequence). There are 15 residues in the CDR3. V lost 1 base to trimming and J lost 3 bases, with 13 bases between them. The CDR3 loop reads CASSQANRGGYEQYF. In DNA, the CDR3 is TGTGCCAGCAGCCAAGCCAACAGGGGGGGCTACGAGCAGTACTTC.

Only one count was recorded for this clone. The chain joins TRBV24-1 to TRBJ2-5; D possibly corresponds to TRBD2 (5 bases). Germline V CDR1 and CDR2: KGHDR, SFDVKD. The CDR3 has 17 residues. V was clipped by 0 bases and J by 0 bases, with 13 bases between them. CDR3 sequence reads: CATSDLDEGANQETQYF. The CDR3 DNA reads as TGTGCCACCAGTGATTTGGACGAGGGCGCGAACCAAGAGACCCAGTACTTC.

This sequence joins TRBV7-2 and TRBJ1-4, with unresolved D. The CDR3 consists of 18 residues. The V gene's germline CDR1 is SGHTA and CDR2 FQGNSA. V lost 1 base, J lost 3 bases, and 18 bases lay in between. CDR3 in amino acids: CASSLVGLGRPANEKLFF. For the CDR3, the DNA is TGTGCCAGCAGCTTAGTCGGCTTAGGCAGACCAGCTAATGAAAAACTGTTTTTT.

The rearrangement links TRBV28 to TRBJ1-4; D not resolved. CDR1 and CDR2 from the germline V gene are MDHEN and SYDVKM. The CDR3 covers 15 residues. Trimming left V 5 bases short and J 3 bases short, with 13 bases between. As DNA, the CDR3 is TGTGCCAGCAGTCCCCCCCTCACCTCTAATGAAAAACTGTTTTTT. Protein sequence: CASSPPLTSNEKLFF. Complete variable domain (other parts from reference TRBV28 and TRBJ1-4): DVKVTQSSRYLVKRTGEKVFLECVQDMDHENMFWYRQDPGLGLRLIYFSYDVKMKEKGDIPEGYSVSREKKERFSLILESASTNQTSMYLCASSPPLTSNEKLFFGSGTQLSVL.

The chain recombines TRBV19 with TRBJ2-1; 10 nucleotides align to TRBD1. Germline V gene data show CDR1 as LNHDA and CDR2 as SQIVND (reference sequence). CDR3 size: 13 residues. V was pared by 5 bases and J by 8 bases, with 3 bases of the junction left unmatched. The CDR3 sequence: CASSGDRGYEQFF. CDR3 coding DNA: TGTGCCAGTAGTGGGGACAGGGGATATGAGCAGTTCTTC.

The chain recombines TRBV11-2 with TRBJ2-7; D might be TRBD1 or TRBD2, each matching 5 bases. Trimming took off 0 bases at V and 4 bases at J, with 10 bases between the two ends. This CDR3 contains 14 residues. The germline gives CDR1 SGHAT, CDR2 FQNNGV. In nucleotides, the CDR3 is TGTGCCAGCAGCTTAGACAGCTGGGGGTACGAGCAGTACTTC. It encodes CASSLDSWGYEQYF.

The CDR3 loop reads CAISDPGRLRTEAFF. The CDR3 nucleotides read TGTGCCATCAGTGACCCGGGACGTTTGCGTACTGAAGCTTTCTTT. This chain joins TRBV10-3 and TRBJ1-1; D may be TRBD1 (5 bases). This CDR3 spans 15 amino acids. Trimming removed 3 bases at V and 5 bases at J, with 16 bases between. Per germline, CDR1 ENHRY and CDR2 SYGVKD.

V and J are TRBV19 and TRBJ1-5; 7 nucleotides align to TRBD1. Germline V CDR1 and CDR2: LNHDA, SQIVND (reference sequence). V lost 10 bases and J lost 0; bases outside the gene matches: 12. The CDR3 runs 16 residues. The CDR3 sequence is CATLTVGTASNQPQHF. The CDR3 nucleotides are TGTGCCACTCTGACCGTCGGGACAGCTAGCAATCAGCCCCAGCATTTT. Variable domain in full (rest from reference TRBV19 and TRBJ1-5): DGGITQSPKYLFRKEGQNVTLSCEQNLNHDAMYWYRQDPGQGLRLIYYSQIVNDFQKGDIAEGYSVSREKKESFPLTVTSAQKNPTAFYLCATLTVGTASNQPQHFGDGTRLSIL.

This CDR3 reads CASSQDPGGGVGTEAFF. CDR3 nucleotide sequence: TGTGCCAGCAGCCAAGATCCCGGCGGGGGGGTGGGCACTGAAGCTTTCTTT. V is TRBV4-2 and J is TRBJ1-1, with D tentatively TRBD1 (5 bases). V was trimmed by 0 bases and J by 4 bases, leaving 18 bases between them. The germline gives CDR1 LGHNA, CDR2 YNFKEQ. This CDR3 comprises 17 residues.

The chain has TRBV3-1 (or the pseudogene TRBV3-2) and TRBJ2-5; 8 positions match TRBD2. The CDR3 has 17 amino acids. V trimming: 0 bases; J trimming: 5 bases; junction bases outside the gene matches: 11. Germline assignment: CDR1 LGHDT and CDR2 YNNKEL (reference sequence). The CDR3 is CASSQDARRGVRETQYF. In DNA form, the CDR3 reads TGTGCCAGCAGCCAAGACGCCCGGCGGGGGGTGAGGGAGACCCAGTACTTC.

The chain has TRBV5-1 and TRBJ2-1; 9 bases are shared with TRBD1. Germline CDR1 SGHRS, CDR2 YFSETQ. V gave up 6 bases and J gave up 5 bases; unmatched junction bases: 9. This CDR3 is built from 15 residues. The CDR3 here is CASKNPGQGNNEQFF. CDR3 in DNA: TGCGCCAGCAAGAACCCGGGACAGGGAAACAATGAGCAGTTCTTC.

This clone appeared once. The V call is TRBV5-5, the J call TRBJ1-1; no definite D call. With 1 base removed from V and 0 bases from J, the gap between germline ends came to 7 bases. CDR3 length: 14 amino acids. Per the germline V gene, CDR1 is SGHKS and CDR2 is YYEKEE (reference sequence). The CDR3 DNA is TGTGCCAGCAGCTTGAGGCAGTTGAACACTGAAGCTTTCTTT. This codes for CASSLRQLNTEAFF.

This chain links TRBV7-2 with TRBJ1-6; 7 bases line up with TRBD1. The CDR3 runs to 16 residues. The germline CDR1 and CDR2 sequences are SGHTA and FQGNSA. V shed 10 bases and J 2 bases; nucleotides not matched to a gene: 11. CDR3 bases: TGTGCCACCCGTCCCGGGACAGCAACCTATAATTCACCCCTCCACTTT. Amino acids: CATRPGTATYNSPLHF.

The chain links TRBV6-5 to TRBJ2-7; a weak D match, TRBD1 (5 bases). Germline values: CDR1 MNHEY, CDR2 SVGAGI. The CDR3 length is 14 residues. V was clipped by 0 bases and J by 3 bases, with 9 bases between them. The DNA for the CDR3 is TGTGCCAGCAGTTACTCCAGGGAACGCTACGAGCAGTACTTC. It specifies CASSYSRERYEQYF.

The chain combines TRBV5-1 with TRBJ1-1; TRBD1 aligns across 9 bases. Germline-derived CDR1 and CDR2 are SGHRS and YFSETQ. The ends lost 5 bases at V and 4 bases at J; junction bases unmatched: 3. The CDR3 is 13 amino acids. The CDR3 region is CASRDRGFTEAFF. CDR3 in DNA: TGCGCCAGCAGGGACAGGGGCTTCACTGAAGCTTTCTTT.

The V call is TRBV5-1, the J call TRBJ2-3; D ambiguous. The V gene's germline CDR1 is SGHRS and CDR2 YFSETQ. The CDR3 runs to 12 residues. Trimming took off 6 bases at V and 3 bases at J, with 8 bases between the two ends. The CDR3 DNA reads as TGCGCCAGCAAAGGAGCTACAGATACGCAGTATTTT. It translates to CASKGATDTQYF.